This TCR beta chain is drawn from a study of memory CD4+ T cells and cytomegalovirus serostatus (dated by TCRdb to about 2019). Regarding the research as a whole: The cohort included around 35 healthy adults from Belgium, of whom 9 were CMV seropositive and 24 were CMV seronegative. The study sequenced CD4+ memory TCRbeta repertoires of a Belgian cohort with known cytomegalovirus serostatus to replicate a published TCR-based CMV serostatus classifier. Broader findings and caveats from the paper: Only CD4+CD45RO+ memory cells were sequenced, in contrast to the original study, in which naive and memory CD4+ and CD8+ populations were covered. The results were read as suggesting that the CMV-associated TCR signature is, for the most part, present in the CD4+ memory repertoire. The original-framework classifier achieved a median bootstrapped AUC of about 0.95 with a 95% CI of 0.76-1.00 on the Belgian cohort. Among the 150 or so previously reported CMV-associated TCRbeta sequences, some 67 showed up in the CD4+ memory repertoires, with each one found in between one and five individuals. For CMV serostatus prediction, a median bootstrapped AUC of about 0.96 was reached with the original framework, and a median bootstrapped AUC of about 0.9 was reached with a US-trained random forest.

CDR1 SGHRS and CDR2 YFSETQ were looked up in the germline V gene. Germline trimming amounts to 4 bases on V and 3 bases on J, with 10 as the count of junction bases outside the gene matches. From cysteine to phenylalanine, the CDR3 is 16 amino acids long. The CDR3 DNA has 48 bases and is translated from base 1. Single viable CD3+CD4+CD8-CD45RO+ cells were sorted as memory CD4+ T cells on a FACSAria II. To determine CMV serostatus, a Roche Elecsys assay was used that detects serum IgG against CMV pp150, pp28, p38 and p52. After thawing, total CD4+ T cells were enriched by positive selection with CD4 magnetic microbeads. The samples came from a different study that was designed specifically to examine the CD4+ T cell memory repertoire. Peripheral blood mononuclear cells were isolated and cryopreserved according to standard operating procedures, and serum was kept at -80 degrees C. Staining used CD3-PerCP (BW264/56), CD4-APC (RPA-T4), CD45RO-PE (UCHT1) and CD8-Pacific Orange (3B5) antibodies, with Sytox blue excluding non-viable cells.

The Quick-DNA Microprep Kit was used to extract genomic DNA from the sorted cells. TCRbeta DNA was amplified with the immunoSEQ hsTCRbeta kit following the manufacturer's protocol. TCRbeta libraries were sequenced on an Illumina MiSeq instrument. The original methods were these. Once out-of-frame sequences had been removed, approximately 2,000,000 distinct TCRbeta sequences were left, which works out to an average of roughly 64,000 per individual. Each individual was scored according to the count of about 150 previously reported CMV-associated TCRbeta sequences and the total productive distinct TCRbeta count. A beta-binomial model was reimplemented in Python, and scikit-learn random forests with default parameters were trained on US cohort data. On the Belgian cohort, classifier performance was reported as the median AUC, along with percentile confidence intervals, across 10,000 bootstrap iterations. TCRdb holds this immuneACCESS table with in-frame rearrangements only. Some clones are missing; in checked studies, unresolved V genes explain under half, and the rest has no known cause. V, J and clone size are those of that table, while D and trimming were read from the DNA. The sample yields about 56,000 clones; 82% were counted once. The ten largest clonotypes hold less than 0.5% of the sample.

This clone turned up a few times. Its antigen remains unidentified. No qualities accompany the bases; no much larger clone lies one base away. The sample comprised memory CD4+ T cells from blood. Recombination joined TRBV5-1 with TRBJ2-5, with TRBD1 matching 9 junction bases. The receptor's source is an adult in good health and CMV-seronegative. The nucleotide sequence is given as TGCGCCAGCAGCCCCGGGACAGGGCTTTCAGAAGAGACCCAGTACTTC. Its protein product is CASSPGTGLSEETQYF.